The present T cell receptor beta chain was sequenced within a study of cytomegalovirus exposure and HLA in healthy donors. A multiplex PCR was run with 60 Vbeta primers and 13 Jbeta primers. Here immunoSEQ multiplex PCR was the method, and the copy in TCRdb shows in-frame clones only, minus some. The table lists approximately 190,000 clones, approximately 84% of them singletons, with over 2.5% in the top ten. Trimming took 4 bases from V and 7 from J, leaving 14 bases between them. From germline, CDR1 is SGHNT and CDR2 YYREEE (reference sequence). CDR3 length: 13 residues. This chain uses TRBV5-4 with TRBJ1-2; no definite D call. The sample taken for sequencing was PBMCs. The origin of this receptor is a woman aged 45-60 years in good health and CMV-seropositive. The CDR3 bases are TGTGCCAGCAGCCGTGAGGTCCCGATTGGCTACACCTTC. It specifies CASSREVPIGYTF.